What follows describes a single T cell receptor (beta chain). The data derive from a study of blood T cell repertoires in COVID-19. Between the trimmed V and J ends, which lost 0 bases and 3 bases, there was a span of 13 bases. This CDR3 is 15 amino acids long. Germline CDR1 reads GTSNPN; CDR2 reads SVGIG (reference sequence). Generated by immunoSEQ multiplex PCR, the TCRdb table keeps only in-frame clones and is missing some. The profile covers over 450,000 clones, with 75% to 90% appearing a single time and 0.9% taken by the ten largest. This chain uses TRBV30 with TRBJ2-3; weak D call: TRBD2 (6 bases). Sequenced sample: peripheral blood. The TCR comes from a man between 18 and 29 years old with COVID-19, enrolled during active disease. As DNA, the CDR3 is TGTGCCTGGAGTGTACGTAGTAGCGGAACAGATACGCAGTATTTT. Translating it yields CAWSVRSSGTDTQYF.